This T cell receptor beta chain was identified during a study of cytomegalovirus exposure and HLA in healthy donors. V was shortened by 2 bases and J by 4 bases, with 7 bases between the two germline ends. The germline CDR1 and CDR2 sequences are PRHDT and FYEKMQ (reference sequence). CDR3 length: 13 amino acids. PCR was performed using 60 Vbeta and 13 Jbeta primers. Clones were sequenced by immunoSEQ multiplex PCR, and TCRdb holds only the in-frame ones, with some missing. Here the sample spans some 120,000 clones, roughly four fifths being singletons. This receptor was identified in a woman in her 40s in good health and CMV-seropositive. The sequenced sample was PBMCs. This rearrangement joins TRBV13 to TRBJ2-3; D might be TRBD1 (5 bases). The CDR3 loop reads CASSLQGPDTQYF. CDR3 coding DNA: TGTGCCAGCAGCTTACAGGGCCCAGATACGCAGTATTTT.